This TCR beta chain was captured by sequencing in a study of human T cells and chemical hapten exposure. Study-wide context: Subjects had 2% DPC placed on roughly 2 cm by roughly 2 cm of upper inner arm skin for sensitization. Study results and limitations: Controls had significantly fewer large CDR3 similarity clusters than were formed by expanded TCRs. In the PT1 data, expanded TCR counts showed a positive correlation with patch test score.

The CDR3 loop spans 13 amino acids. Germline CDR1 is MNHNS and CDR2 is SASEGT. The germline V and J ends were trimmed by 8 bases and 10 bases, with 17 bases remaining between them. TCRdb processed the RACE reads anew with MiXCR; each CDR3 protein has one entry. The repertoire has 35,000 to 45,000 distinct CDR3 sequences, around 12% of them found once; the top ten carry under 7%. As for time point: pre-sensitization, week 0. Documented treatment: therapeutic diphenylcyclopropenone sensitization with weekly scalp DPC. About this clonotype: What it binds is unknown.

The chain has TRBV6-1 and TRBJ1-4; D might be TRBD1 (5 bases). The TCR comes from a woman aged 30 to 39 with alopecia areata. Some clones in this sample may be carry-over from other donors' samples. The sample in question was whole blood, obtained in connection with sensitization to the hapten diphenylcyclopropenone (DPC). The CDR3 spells CASLVGLGGKLFF. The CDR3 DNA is TGTGCCAGCCTCGTGGGGCTTGGGGGAAAACTGTTTTTT.